This entry features one T cell receptor beta chain sequence. The CDR3 is 15 residues long. CDR1 and CDR2 from the germline V gene are SGHRS and YFSETQ. V dropped 2 bases and J dropped 3; count of bases not matched to a gene: 3. The entry originates in a study of blood T cell repertoires in COVID-19. Libraries were prepared by immunoSEQ multiplex PCR; TCRdb keeps only in-frame clonotypes and omits some of them. The sample lists roughly 70,000 clones, around three quarters seen once, with around 10% in the top ten. The sequencing input was peripheral blood. The receptor was isolated from a human donor in a cohort sampled during active COVID-19. The rearrangement uses TRBV5-1 and TRBJ2-3, with 10 nucleotides matching TRBD2. As DNA, the CDR3 is TGCGCCAGCAGCTTAGCGGGAGGGGGTACAGATACGCAGTATTTT. Protein product: CASSLAGGGTDTQYF.